The 27 T cell receptor beta chains listed next were all sequenced from one sample in a study of cytomegalovirus exposure and HLA in healthy donors. A multiplex PCR was run with 60 Vbeta primers and 13 Jbeta primers. Only in-frame clones appear in the TCRdb table, and some are missing; sequencing was by immunoSEQ multiplex PCR. The sample comprises 150,000 to 200,000 clones, 79% of which are singletons, and approximately 2.4% rests with the top ten. The sequencing input was PBMCs. These receptor sequences come from a woman aged 45 to 65 in good health and CMV-seronegative.

The V and J genes are TRBV11-1 and TRBJ1-1; perhaps TRBD1 as D (6 bases). The CDR3 is 12 residues long. V was clipped by 3 bases and J by 8 bases, with 10 bases between them. Germline CDR1 reads SGHAT; CDR2 reads FQDESV (reference sequence). As DNA, the CDR3 is TGTGCCAGCAGCTTTATCGGACAGGAAGCTTTCTTT. It yields the protein CASSFIGQEAFF.

The J gene is TRBJ1-2, the V gene TRBV20-1; 8 nucleotides match TRBD1. The CDR3 consists of 11 residues. V shed 4 bases, J shed 7 bases, and the junction held 2 bases outside the gene matches. Germline loops: CDR1 DFQATT, CDR2 SNEGSKA (reference sequence). CDR3 sequence reads: CSATDRGGYTF. The CDR3 coding sequence is TGCAGTGCTACCGACAGGGGTGGCTACACCTTC.

The sample holds a few counts of this clone. J is TRBJ2-7 and V is TRBV11-3; TRBD1 matches at 9 bases. The CDR3 is made up of 15 amino acids. Germline lookup yields CDR1 SGHNT and CDR2 YENEEA. With V trimmed by 5 bases and J by 0 bases, 5 bases remained unmatched. CDR3: CASSAGTGTSYEQYF. The CDR3 nucleotides read TGTGCCAGCAGCGCCGGGACAGGGACCTCCTACGAGCAGTACTTC.

V is TRBV7-8 and J is TRBJ2-5; TRBD2 aligns across 9 bases. The germline gives CDR1 SGHVS, CDR2 FQNEAQ. V trimming: 7 bases; J trimming: 2 bases; junction bases outside the gene matches: 14. This CDR3 is 17 amino acids long. The CDR3 is CASTTPLAGWGQETQYF. CDR3 DNA: TGTGCCAGCACCACCCCGCTAGCGGGATGGGGTCAAGAGACCCAGTACTTC.

This chain links TRBV5-4 with TRBJ1-1, with D possibly TRBD1 on 5 matching bases. The V end lost 0 bases, the J end lost 1 base, and 10 bases lay between the germline ends. CDR1 SGHNT and CDR2 YYREEE come from the germline V gene (reference sequence). The length of the CDR3 is 15 residues. The CDR3 region has the DNA TGTGCCAGCAGCTTGGTCCCCCAGGGGAACACTGAAGCTTTCTTT. It translates to CASSLVPQGNTEAFF.

The CDR3 DNA follows: TGTGCCAGCAGCAAGACAGTGCAAGAGACCCAGTACTTC. Residues: CASSKTVQETQYF. V is TRBV7-2 and J is TRBJ2-5, with D possibly TRBD1 on 5 matching bases. CDR3 length equals 13 residues. Per germline, CDR1 SGHTA and CDR2 FQGNSA. With 5 bases removed from V and 2 bases from J, the gap between germline ends came to 9 bases.

For this clone: Within the sample, other DNA sequences also encode this same CDR3. The chain carries TRBV18 and TRBJ1-1, with a possible D match to TRBD1 (5 bases). This CDR3 comprises 13 residues. Germline assignment: CDR1 KGHSH and CDR2 LQKENI. V was pared by 3 bases and J by 1 base, with 6 bases between. The CDR3: CASSPQGNTEAFF. Written as DNA, the CDR3 is TGTGCCAGCTCACCCCAGGGGAACACTGAAGCTTTCTTT.

This clone was observed a handful of times. V and J are TRBV7-2 and TRBJ2-7; TRBD1 matches at 7 bases. The CDR3 extends over 15 amino acids. The germline CDR1 and CDR2 sequences are SGHTA and FQGNSA. After removal of 1 base from V and 3 bases from J, the junction contained 6 bases not matched to a gene. The CDR3 region is CASSLGGTASYEQYF. Written as DNA, the CDR3 is TGTGCCAGCAGCTTAGGTGGGACAGCTAGCTACGAGCAGTACTTC.

V is TRBV10-1 and J is TRBJ2-7, with TRBD2 as a possible D gene (5 bases). Germline V CDR1 and CDR2: WNHNN, SYGVQD (reference sequence). The ends were cut back, 4 bases at V and 7 bases at J, with 11 bases in the middle. This CDR3 region has 12 residues. DNA of the CDR3: TGCGCCAGCAGTGGGCCGACGGGAGAGCAGTACTTC. Translation gives CASSGPTGEQYF.

The chain recombines TRBV6-5 with TRBJ1-1; possible D gene TRBD1, 5 bases. Germline CDR1 reads MNHEY; CDR2 reads SVGAGI. V lost 2 bases and J lost 2, with 9 bases in between. The CDR3 contains 14 residues. In DNA form, the CDR3 reads TGTGCCAGCAGTTACGGGGGGGTAAACACTGAAGCTTTCTTT. Translated, it gives CASSYGGVNTEAFF.

This sequence joins TRBV5-8 and TRBJ1-2; D remains ambiguous. Germline V CDR1 and CDR2: SGHTS, YDEGEE. The CDR3 consists of 12 residues. The V and J ends lost 1 base and 8 bases respectively, with 9 bases between them. The CDR3 loop is CASSLLAGGYTF. The CDR3 region has the DNA TGTGCCAGCAGCTTGCTCGCAGGAGGCTACACCTTC. Complete variable domain (other parts from reference TRBV5-8 and TRBJ1-2): EAGVTQSPTHLIKTRGQQATLRCSPISGHTSVYWYQQALGLGLQFLLWYDEGEERNRGNFPPRFSGRQFPNYSSELNVNALELEDSALYLCASSLLAGGYTFGSGTRLTVV.

The chain links TRBV27 to TRBJ1-2; no clear D gene. This CDR3 is built from 12 residues. V lost 7 bases to trimming and J lost 7 bases, with 13 bases between them. Germline values: CDR1 MNHEY, CDR2 SMNVEV (reference sequence). The CDR3 DNA reads as TGTGCCAGCACCACCGGCAGGCTTGGCTACACCTTC. The encoded protein is CASTTGRLGYTF.

The chain couples TRBV6-5 to TRBJ2-5, with D tentatively TRBD2 (5 bases). The CDR3 sequence is 14 residues long. V lost 7 bases and J 5 bases, leaving 17 bases between the germline ends. Germline V CDR1 and CDR2: MNHEY, SVGAGI. CDR3 in DNA: TGTGCCAGCACCCCCGGACTGCCCGGGGAGACCCAGTACTTC. Protein: CASTPGLPGETQYF.

This clone has just a few counts. This chain uses TRBV5-4 with TRBJ1-2, with 8 bases aligning to TRBD1. This CDR3 contains 14 residues. V trimming: 5 bases; J trimming: 4 bases; junction bases outside the gene matches: 7. In germline, CDR1 is SGHNT, CDR2 YYREEE (reference sequence). The CDR3 DNA sequence: TGTGCCAGCAGGAACTCGACAGGGGTCTATGGCTACACCTTC. It specifies CASRNSTGVYGYTF. Full variable domain (outside the CDR3, taken from reference TRBV5-4 and TRBJ1-2): ETGVTQSPTHLIKTRGQQVTLRCSSQSGHNTVSWYQQALGQGPQFIFQYYREEENGRGNFPPRFSGLQFPNYSSELNVNALELDDSALYLCASRNSTGVYGYTFGSGTRLTVV.

The V gene is TRBV19, the J gene TRBJ2-1; 9 bases line up with TRBD2. In germline, CDR1 is LNHDA, CDR2 SQIVND (reference sequence). This CDR3 comprises 16 residues. Trimming removed 6 bases from V and 6 bases from J; junction bases left unmatched: 12. The CDR3 is CASSRLSAGGGNEQFF. CDR3 bases: TGTGCCAGTAGCCGTCTTAGCGCGGGAGGGGGCAATGAGCAGTTCTTC.

This clone was picked up a small number of times. The V and J genes are TRBV6-5 and TRBJ1-6; TRBD1 agrees at 9 bases. V lost 6 bases and J lost 9; bases outside the gene matches: 6. Germline lookup yields CDR1 MNHEY and CDR2 SVGAGI. CDR3 length: 14 residues. In nucleotides, the CDR3 is TGTGCCAGCAGCAAAACAGGGGGCGGTTCACCCCTCCACTTT. It yields the protein CASSKTGGGSPLHF.

CDR3 DNA sequence: TGTGCCAGCAGTTACGTCTCAGGGAACTATGGCTACACCTTC. This encodes CASSYVSGNYGYTF. The chain carries TRBV6-6 and TRBJ1-2; possible D gene TRBD1, 5 bases. The CDR3 runs 14 residues. V was clipped by 2 bases and J by 2 bases, with 9 bases between them. Germline V lookup: CDR1 MNHNY, CDR2 SVGAGI (reference sequence).

In this sample, this clone turned up a few times. The rearrangement links TRBV7-8 to TRBJ2-5, with a tentative D call TRBD2 (7 bases). Germline assignment: CDR1 SGHVS and CDR2 FQNEAQ. This CDR3 region has 16 residues. The V end was cut by 5 bases, the J end by 0 bases, with 16 bases between. Here the CDR3 DNA reads TGTGCCAGCAGCCCACGGACTAGGGGGTACCAAGAGACCCAGTACTTC. This gives the protein CASSPRTRGYQETQYF.

A single count supports this clone. The chain couples TRBV4-3 to TRBJ2-2; 9 nucleotides agree with TRBD2. Germline V CDR1 and CDR2: LGHNA, YSLEER. V trimming: 0 bases; J trimming: 5 bases; junction bases outside the gene matches: 10. The CDR3 extends over 18 amino acids. The CDR3 spells CASSQDAAGGDPTGELFF. The CDR3 DNA reads TGCGCCAGCAGCCAAGACGCGGCGGGGGGGGATCCTACCGGGGAGCTGTTTTTT.

The chain carries TRBV27 and TRBJ2-3; 7 positions agree with TRBD1. This CDR3 region has 16 residues. CDR1 and CDR2 from the germline V gene are MNHEY and SMNVEV (reference sequence). V lost 5 bases and J lost 2; bases outside the gene matches: 10. The CDR3 nucleotides are TGTGCCAGCAGTCCAACCCGGGACAGACCCACAGATACGCAGTATTTT. It encodes CASSPTRDRPTDTQYF.

The chain has TRBV7-2 and TRBJ2-5, with D possibly being TRBD1 (6 bases). V was shortened by 7 bases and J by 11 bases, with 14 bases between the two germline ends. Per the germline V gene, CDR1 is SGHTA and CDR2 is FQGNSA. This CDR3 region has 11 residues. The CDR3 region has the DNA TGTGCCAGCACCCCAGGGGTGGAGCAGTACTTC. Protein: CASTPGVEQYF.

The chain employs TRBV16 and TRBJ1-3; no firm D call. The germline V gene has CDR1 KGHSY and CDR2 FQNENV. CDR3 length: 15 residues. Trimming took off 6 bases at V and 0 bases at J, with 12 bases between the two ends. The CDR3 nucleotides are TGTGCCAGCAGTCCGACACGCGTCTCTGGAAACACCATATATTTT. It yields the protein CASSPTRVSGNTIYF.

V and J are TRBV28 and TRBJ1-2, with 7 bases that match TRBD1. The germline CDR1 and CDR2 sequences are MDHEN and SYDVKM. This CDR3 region has 14 residues. The V segment lost 6 bases and the J segment 4 bases; nucleotides outside the gene matches: 8. The chain's CDR3 is CASSAFDRVYGYTF. As DNA, the CDR3 is TGTGCCAGCAGCGCCTTTGACAGGGTCTATGGCTACACCTTC.

V and J are TRBV30 and TRBJ2-3; D is uncertain. With 4 bases removed from V and 0 bases from J, the gap between germline ends came to 14 bases. CDR1 and CDR2 (germline): GTSNPN, SVGIG (reference sequence). The CDR3 consists of 15 residues. In DNA, the CDR3 is TGTGCCTGGATGTCCTCGACAACTAGCACAGATACGCAGTATTTT. This sequence encodes CAWMSSTTSTDTQYF.

V gene TRBV4-1 combines with J gene TRBJ2-4, with TRBD2 matching 11 bases. Germline V gene sequence: CDR1 MGHRA, CDR2 YSYEKL. V gave up 1 base and J gave up 9 bases; unmatched junction bases: 8. This CDR3 comprises 16 residues. CDR3 in DNA: TGCGCCAGCAGCCAAGTTTCCACTAGCGGGAGCCGCATTCAGTACTTC. Protein product: CASSQVSTSGSRIQYF.

DNA for the CDR3: TGTGCCAGCAGTGAAGGCAGGGGTGGAAACACCATATATTTT. Protein sequence: CASSEGRGGNTIYF. The V call is TRBV6-1, the J call TRBJ1-3, with TRBD1 as a possible D gene (6 bases). The CDR3 is made up of 14 amino acids. Germline loops: CDR1 MNHNS, CDR2 SASEGT. The ends were cut back, 1 base at V and 3 bases at J, with 7 bases in the middle.

This chain joins TRBV30 and TRBJ1-1; D is possibly TRBD1 (5 bases). Germline V gene data show CDR1 as GTSNPN and CDR2 as SVGIG (reference sequence). The CDR3 has 13 residues. The V and J ends lost 0 bases and 4 bases respectively, with 9 bases between them. The CDR3 loop is CAWSVGGITEAFF. The CDR3 region has the DNA TGTGCCTGGAGTGTGGGGGGTATCACTGAAGCTTTCTTT.